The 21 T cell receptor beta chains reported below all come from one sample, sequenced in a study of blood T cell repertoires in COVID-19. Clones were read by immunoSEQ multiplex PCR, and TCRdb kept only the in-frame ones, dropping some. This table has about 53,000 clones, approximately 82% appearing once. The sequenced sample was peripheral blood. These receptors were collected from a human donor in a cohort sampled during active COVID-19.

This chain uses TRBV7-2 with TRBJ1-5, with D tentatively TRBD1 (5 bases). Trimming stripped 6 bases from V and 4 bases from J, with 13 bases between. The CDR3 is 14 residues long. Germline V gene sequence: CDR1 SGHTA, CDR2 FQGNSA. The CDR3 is CASSLMGGNQPQHF. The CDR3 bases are TGTGCCAGCAGTCTAATGGGGGGGAATCAGCCCCAGCATTTT.

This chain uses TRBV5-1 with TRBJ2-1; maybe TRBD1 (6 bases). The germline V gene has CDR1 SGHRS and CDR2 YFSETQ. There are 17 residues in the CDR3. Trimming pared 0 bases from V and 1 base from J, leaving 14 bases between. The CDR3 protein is CASSLAFRGSSYNEQFF. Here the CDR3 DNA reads TGCGCCAGCAGCTTGGCCTTCAGGGGAAGTTCCTACAATGAGCAGTTCTTC. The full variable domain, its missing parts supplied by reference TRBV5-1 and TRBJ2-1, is KAGVTQTPRYLIKTRGQQVTLSCSPISGHRSVSWYQQTPGQGLQFLFEYFSETQRNKGNFPGRFSGRQFSNSRSEMNVSTLELGDSALYLCASSLAFRGSSYNEQFFGPGTRLTVL.

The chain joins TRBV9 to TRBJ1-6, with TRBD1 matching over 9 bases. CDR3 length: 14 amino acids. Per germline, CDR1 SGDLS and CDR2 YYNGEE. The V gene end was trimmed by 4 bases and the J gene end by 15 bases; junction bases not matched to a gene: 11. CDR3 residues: CASSPRTGAVGLHF. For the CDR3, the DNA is TGTGCCAGCAGCCCCCGGACAGGGGCGGTAGGCCTCCACTTT. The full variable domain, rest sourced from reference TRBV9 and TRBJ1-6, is DSGVTQTPKHLITATGQRVTLRCSPRSGDLSVYWYQQSLDQGLQFLIQYYNGEERAKGNILERFSAQQFPDLHSELNLSSLELGDSALYFCASSPRTGAVGLHFGNGTRLTVT.

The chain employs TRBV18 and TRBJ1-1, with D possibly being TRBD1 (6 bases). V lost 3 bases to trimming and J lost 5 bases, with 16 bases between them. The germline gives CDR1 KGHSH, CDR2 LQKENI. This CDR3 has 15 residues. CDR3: CASSPRGGGGTEAFF. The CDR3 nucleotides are TGTGCCAGCTCACCCCGAGGGGGAGGGGGAACTGAAGCTTTCTTT.

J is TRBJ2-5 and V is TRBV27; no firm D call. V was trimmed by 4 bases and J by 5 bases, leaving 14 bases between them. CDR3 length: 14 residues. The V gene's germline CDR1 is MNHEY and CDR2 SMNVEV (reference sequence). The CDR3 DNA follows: TGTGCCAGCAGTTCGTGGGCCGATGCGGAGACCCAGTACTTC. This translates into CASSSWADAETQYF.

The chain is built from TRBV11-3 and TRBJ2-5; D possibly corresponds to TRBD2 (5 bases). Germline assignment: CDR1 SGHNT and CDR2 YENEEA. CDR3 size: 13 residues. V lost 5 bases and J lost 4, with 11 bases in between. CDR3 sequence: CASSPGMAETQYF. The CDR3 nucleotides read TGTGCCAGCAGCCCGGGGATGGCAGAGACCCAGTACTTC.

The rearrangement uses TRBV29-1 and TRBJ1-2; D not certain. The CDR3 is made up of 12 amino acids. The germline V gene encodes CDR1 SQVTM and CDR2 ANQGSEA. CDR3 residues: CSASTGNNGYTF. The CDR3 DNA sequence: TGCAGTGCCTCAACCGGGAACAATGGCTACACCTTC.

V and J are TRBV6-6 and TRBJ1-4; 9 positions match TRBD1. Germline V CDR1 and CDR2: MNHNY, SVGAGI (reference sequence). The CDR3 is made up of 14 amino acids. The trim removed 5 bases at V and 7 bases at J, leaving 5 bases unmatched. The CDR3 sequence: CASSPRQGGEKLFF. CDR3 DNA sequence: TGTGCCAGCAGTCCCAGACAGGGGGGTGAAAAACTGTTTTTT.

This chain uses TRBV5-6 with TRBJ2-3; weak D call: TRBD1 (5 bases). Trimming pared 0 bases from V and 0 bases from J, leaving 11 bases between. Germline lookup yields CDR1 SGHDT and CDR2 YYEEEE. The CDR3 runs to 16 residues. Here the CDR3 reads CASSLAAGFSTDTQYF. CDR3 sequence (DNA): TGTGCCAGCAGCTTGGCGGCAGGGTTTAGCACAGATACGCAGTATTTT.

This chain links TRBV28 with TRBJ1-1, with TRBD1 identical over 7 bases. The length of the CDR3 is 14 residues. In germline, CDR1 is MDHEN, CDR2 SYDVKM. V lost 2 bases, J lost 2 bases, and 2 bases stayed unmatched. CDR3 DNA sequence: TGTGCCAGCAGTTTAACAGGGGACAACACTGAAGCTTTCTTT. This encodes CASSLTGDNTEAFF.

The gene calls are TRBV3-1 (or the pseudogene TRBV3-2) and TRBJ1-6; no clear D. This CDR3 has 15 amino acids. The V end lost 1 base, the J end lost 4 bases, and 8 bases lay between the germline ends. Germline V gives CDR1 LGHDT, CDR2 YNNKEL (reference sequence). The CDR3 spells CASSQGGRYNSPLHF. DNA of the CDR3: TGTGCCAGCAGCCAAGGTGGCAGATATAATTCACCCCTCCACTTT.

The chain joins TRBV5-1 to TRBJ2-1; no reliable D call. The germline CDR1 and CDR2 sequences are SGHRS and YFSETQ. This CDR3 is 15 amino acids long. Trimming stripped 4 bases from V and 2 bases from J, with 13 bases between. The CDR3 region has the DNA TGCGCCAGCAGCGCCGACGGTGGAGCCTACAATGAGCAGTTCTTC. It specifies CASSADGGAYNEQFF.

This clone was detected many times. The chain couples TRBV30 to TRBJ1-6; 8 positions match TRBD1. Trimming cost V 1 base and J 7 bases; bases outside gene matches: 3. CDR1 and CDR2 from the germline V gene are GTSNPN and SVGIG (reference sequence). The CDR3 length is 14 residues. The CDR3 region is CAWSGGQDNSPLHF. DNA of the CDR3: TGTGCCTGGAGTGGGGGACAGGACAATTCACCCCTCCACTTT.

The CDR3 DNA sequence: TGTGCCAGCAGTCACTCCGGGGAGCAGTTCTTC. Residues: CASSHSGEQFF. The genes are TRBV7-2 and TRBJ2-1; D is undetermined. The germline gives CDR1 SGHTA, CDR2 FQGNSA. V dropped 6 bases and J dropped 10 bases, with 10 bases sitting between them. This CDR3 is 11 amino acids long.

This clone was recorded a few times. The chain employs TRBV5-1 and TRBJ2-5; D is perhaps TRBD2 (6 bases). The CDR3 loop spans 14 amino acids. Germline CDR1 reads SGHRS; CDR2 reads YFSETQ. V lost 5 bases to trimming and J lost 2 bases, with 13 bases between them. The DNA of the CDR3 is TGCGCCAGCAGTTACGGGACTCTGCAAGAGACCCAGTACTTC. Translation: CASSYGTLQETQYF.

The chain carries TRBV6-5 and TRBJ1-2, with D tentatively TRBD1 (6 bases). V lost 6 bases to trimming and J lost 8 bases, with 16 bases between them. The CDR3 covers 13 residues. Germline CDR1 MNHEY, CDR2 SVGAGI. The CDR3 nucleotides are TGTGCCAGCAGCACACTACAGGGAAGCGGCTACACCTTC. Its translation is CASSTLQGSGYTF.

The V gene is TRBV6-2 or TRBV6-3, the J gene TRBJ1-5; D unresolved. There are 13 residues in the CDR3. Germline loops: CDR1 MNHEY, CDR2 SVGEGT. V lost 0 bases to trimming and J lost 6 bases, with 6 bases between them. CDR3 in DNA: TGTGCCAGCAGTTACTCTTGGGCTCAGCCCCAGCATTTT. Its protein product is CASSYSWAQPQHF.

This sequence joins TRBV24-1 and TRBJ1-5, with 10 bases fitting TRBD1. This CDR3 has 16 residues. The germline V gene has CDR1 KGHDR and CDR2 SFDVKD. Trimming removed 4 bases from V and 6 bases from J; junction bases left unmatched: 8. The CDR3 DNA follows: TGTGCCACCAGTGACGCCGGGACAGGGGCGATTCAGCCCCAGCATTTT. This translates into CATSDAGTGAIQPQHF.

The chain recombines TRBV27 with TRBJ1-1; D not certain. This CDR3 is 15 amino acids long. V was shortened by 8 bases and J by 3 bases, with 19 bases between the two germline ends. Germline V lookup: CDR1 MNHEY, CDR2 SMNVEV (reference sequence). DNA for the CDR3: TGTGCCAGCGCCGGCTTTCGGGGAATGGACACTGAAGCTTTCTTT. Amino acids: CASAGFRGMDTEAFF.

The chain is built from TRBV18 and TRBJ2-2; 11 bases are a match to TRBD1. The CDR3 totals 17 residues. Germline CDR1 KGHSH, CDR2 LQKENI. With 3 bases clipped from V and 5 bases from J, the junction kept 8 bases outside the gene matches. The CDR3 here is CASSPTIGQGATGELFF. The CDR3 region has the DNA TGTGCCAGCTCACCCACCATCGGACAGGGGGCAACCGGGGAGCTGTTTTTT. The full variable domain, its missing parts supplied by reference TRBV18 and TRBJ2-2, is NAGVMQNPRHLVRRRGQEARLRCSPMKGHSHVYWYRQLPEEGLKFMVYLQKENIIDESGMPKERFSAEFPKEGPSILRIQQVVRGDSAAYFCASSPTIGQGATGELFFGEGSRLTVL.

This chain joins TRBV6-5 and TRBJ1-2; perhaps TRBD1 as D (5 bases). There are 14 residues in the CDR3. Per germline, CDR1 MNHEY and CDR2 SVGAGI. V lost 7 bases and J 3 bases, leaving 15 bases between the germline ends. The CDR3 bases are TGTGCCAGCACCCGGCGCAGGGAGGACTATGGCTACACCTTC. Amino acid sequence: CASTRRREDYGYTF.